These 17 T cell receptor beta chains were all obtained from the same sample, sequenced in a study of blood T cell repertoires in COVID-19. The table came from immunoSEQ multiplex PCR; TCRdb's copy has only in-frame clones and leaves some out. The sample has about 210,000 clones, around 92% seen once. Sequencing used peripheral blood. The receptor source for this set is a young man with acute or convalescent COVID-19.

The CDR3 loop reads CASSSPSFQGSPLHF. In DNA, the CDR3 is TGTGCCAGCAGCTCTCCGTCCTTCCAGGGATCACCCCTCCACTTT. This chain connects TRBV13 to TRBJ1-6; D might be TRBD1 (5 bases). The V gene's germline CDR1 is PRHDT and CDR2 FYEKMQ (reference sequence). The CDR3 is made up of 15 amino acids. V was cut by 4 bases and J by 10 bases, with 17 bases left in between. The whole variable domain, remainder taken from reference TRBV13 and TRBJ1-6, is AAGVIQSPRHLIKEKRETATLKCYPIPRHDTVYWYQQGPGQDPQFLISFYEKMQSDKGSIPDRFSAQQFSDYHSELNMSSLELGDSALYFCASSSPSFQGSPLHFGNGTRLTVT.

CDR3 in DNA: TGCGCCAGCAGCTTAATCCTACAGGACACCGGGGAGCTGTTTTTT. This sequence encodes CASSLILQDTGELFF. The chain links TRBV5-1 to TRBJ2-2, with D maybe TRBD1 (5 bases). Germline CDR1 and CDR2: SGHRS and YFSETQ. The V end was cut by 2 bases, the J end by 3 bases, with 11 bases between. The CDR3 has 15 residues. The variable domain in full, completed from reference TRBV5-1 and TRBJ2-2, reads KAGVTQTPRYLIKTRGQQVTLSCSPISGHRSVSWYQQTPGQGLQFLFEYFSETQRNKGNFPGRFSGRQFSNSRSEMNVSTLELGDSALYLCASSLILQDTGELFFGEGSRLTVL.

The chain has TRBV7-8 and TRBJ2-5, with 8 bases identical to TRBD1. The junction had 13 bases not matched to a gene; V was cut back by 5 bases and J by 5 bases. Germline loops: CDR1 SGHVS, CDR2 FQNEAQ. This CDR3 is built from 16 residues. In nucleotides, the CDR3 is TGTGCCAGCAGCACCGCCCGGACAGGGAGTGGGGAGACCCAGTACTTC. It yields the protein CASSTARTGSGETQYF. Full variable domain (rest looked up from reference TRBV7-8 and TRBJ2-5): GAGVSQSPRYKVAKRGQDVALRCDPISGHVSLFWYQQALGQGPEFLTYFQNEAQLDKSGLPSDRFFAERPEGSVSTLKIQRTQQEDSAVYLCASSTARTGSGETQYFGPGTRLLVL.

This sequence joins TRBV11-2 and TRBJ1-6; D not certain. The germline gives CDR1 SGHAT, CDR2 FQNNGV. The CDR3 consists of 13 residues. V lost 3 bases and J lost 6, with 6 bases in between. CDR3 residues: CASSFGSNSPLHF. The CDR3 nucleotides are TGTGCCAGCAGCTTCGGTAGTAATTCACCCCTCCACTTT.

The chain uses TRBV7-9 and TRBJ1-1; the D is unclear. This CDR3 is 14 amino acids long. V was trimmed by 1 base and J by 5 bases, leaving 11 bases between them. Germline CDR1 and CDR2: SEHNR and FQNEAQ (reference sequence). The CDR3 sequence: CASSLGWEETEAFF. CDR3 coding DNA: TGTGCCAGCAGCTTAGGTTGGGAGGAGACTGAAGCTTTCTTT.

Remarks on this clone: The sample contains more than one DNA sequence encoding this CDR3. The rearrangement uses TRBV3-1 (or the pseudogene TRBV3-2) and TRBJ1-3; maybe TRBD1 (6 bases). CDR1 LGHDT and CDR2 YNNKEL come from the germline V gene (reference sequence). CDR3 size: 13 residues. V lost 4 bases and J 4 bases, leaving 8 bases between the germline ends. The DNA of the CDR3 is TGTGCCAGCAGCCTCCAGGGGGGAAACACCATATATTTT. This translates into CASSLQGGNTIYF.

CDR3 DNA sequence: TGTGCCAGCAGTTATTGGGGACTAGCGGGGGGCACTCCCCTGGGTGAGCAGTTCTTC. This codes for CASSYWGLAGGTPLGEQFF. This chain joins TRBV6-2 or TRBV6-3 and TRBJ2-1; the match to TRBD2 covers 15 bases. The CDR3 extends over 19 amino acids. J gave up 9 bases and V 3 bases, and 15 bases lay outside the gene matches. Germline V gives CDR1 MNHEY, CDR2 SVGEGT.

The chain carries TRBV18 and TRBJ2-2; 11 bases fit TRBD1. The CDR3 covers 18 residues. Germline values: CDR1 KGHSH, CDR2 LQKENI. Trimming removed 3 bases from V and 4 bases from J; junction bases left unmatched: 10. CDR3 bases: TGTGCCAGCTCACCGCGCTATCCGGGACAGGGGGGCACCGGGGAGCTGTTTTTT. Amino acid sequence: CASSPRYPGQGGTGELFF.

The chain couples TRBV5-4 to TRBJ2-5; possibly TRBD1 for D (6 bases). Germline CDR1 SGHNT, CDR2 YYREEE (reference sequence). V lost 3 bases, J lost 6 bases, and 24 bases lay in between. This CDR3 is 17 amino acids long. The CDR3 DNA follows: TGTGCCAGCAGCTCGAGCCTCAGGGGAGCCCCCAGTCAGACCCAGTACTTC. Amino acid sequence: CASSSSLRGAPSQTQYF.

The chain links TRBV5-1 to TRBJ2-3; D is ambiguous. Germline V lookup: CDR1 SGHRS, CDR2 YFSETQ. Trimming shortened V by 0 bases and J by 0 bases, and 11 bases separated the two germline ends. The CDR3 runs to 16 residues. CDR3 in amino acids: CASSLALHSSTDTQYF. The CDR3 DNA follows: TGCGCCAGCAGCTTGGCCCTCCACTCTAGCACAGATACGCAGTATTTT.

The CDR3 sequence: CASSYSGGRGETQYF. DNA for the CDR3: TGTGCCAGCAGTTACTCCGGCGGGAGGGGAGAGACCCAGTACTTC. This chain uses TRBV6-2 or TRBV6-3 with TRBJ2-5, with 9 bases that match TRBD2. J lost 4 bases, V lost 0 bases, and 3 bases had no gene match. From germline, CDR1 is MNHEY and CDR2 SVGEGT. The CDR3 has 15 amino acids.

The V and J genes are TRBV19 and TRBJ2-7, with TRBD2 matching 13 bases. CDR3 length: 15 residues. J was trimmed by 3 bases and V by 6 bases; bases with no gene match: 5. In germline, CDR1 is LNHDA, CDR2 SQIVND (reference sequence). For the CDR3, the DNA is TGTGCCAGTAGACGACTAGCGGGAGGAGACTACGAGCAGTACTTC. As protein: CASRRLAGGDYEQYF.

This clone was seen once. This chain links TRBV5-4 with TRBJ1-2, with D uncertain. The CDR3 covers 11 residues. Trimming shortened V by 3 bases and J by 13 bases, and 13 bases separated the two germline ends. CDR1 SGHNT and CDR2 YYREEE come from the germline V gene (reference sequence). CDR3 nucleotide sequence: TGTGCCAGCAGCTCGGCCCGGCAGCGCACCTTC. Its translation: CASSSARQRTF.

The J gene is TRBJ1-6, the V gene TRBV9; no definite D call. This CDR3 contains 14 residues. CDR1 and CDR2 (germline): SGDLS, YYNGEE. V was trimmed by 3 bases and J by 6 bases, leaving 10 bases between them. The CDR3 region has the DNA TGTGCCAGCAGCGCGACAATGCGTAATTCACCCCTCCACTTT. Translating gives CASSATMRNSPLHF.

The genes are TRBV6-5 and TRBJ1-2; possible D gene TRBD1, 5 bases. The ends were cut back, 5 bases at V and 9 bases at J, with 19 bases in the middle. This CDR3 contains 14 residues. Germline V gene data show CDR1 as MNHEY and CDR2 as SVGAGI. The CDR3 DNA reads as TGTGCCAGCAGTAGCAGGGTGCTAAAGAGCAGCTACACCTTC. Translated, it gives CASSSRVLKSSYTF.

The rearrangement uses TRBV29-1 and TRBJ1-3; tentative D call: TRBD1 (5 bases). The length of the CDR3 is 12 residues. Trimming removed 6 bases from V and 4 bases from J, with 10 bases in between. Germline assignment: CDR1 SQVTM and CDR2 ANQGSEA. In DNA, the CDR3 is TGCAGCGTCCGTGCAGGGGGAAACACCATATATTTT. Residues: CSVRAGGNTIYF.

The J gene is TRBJ1-5, the V gene TRBV11-2; 7 bases match TRBD1. The CDR3 consists of 15 residues. The germline CDR1 and CDR2 sequences are SGHAT and FQNNGV. V gave up 6 bases and J gave up 7 bases; unmatched junction bases: 12. CDR3 residues: CASSPDTGVGQPQHF. The CDR3 DNA follows: TGTGCCAGCAGTCCTGACACAGGGGTAGGGCAGCCCCAGCATTTT.